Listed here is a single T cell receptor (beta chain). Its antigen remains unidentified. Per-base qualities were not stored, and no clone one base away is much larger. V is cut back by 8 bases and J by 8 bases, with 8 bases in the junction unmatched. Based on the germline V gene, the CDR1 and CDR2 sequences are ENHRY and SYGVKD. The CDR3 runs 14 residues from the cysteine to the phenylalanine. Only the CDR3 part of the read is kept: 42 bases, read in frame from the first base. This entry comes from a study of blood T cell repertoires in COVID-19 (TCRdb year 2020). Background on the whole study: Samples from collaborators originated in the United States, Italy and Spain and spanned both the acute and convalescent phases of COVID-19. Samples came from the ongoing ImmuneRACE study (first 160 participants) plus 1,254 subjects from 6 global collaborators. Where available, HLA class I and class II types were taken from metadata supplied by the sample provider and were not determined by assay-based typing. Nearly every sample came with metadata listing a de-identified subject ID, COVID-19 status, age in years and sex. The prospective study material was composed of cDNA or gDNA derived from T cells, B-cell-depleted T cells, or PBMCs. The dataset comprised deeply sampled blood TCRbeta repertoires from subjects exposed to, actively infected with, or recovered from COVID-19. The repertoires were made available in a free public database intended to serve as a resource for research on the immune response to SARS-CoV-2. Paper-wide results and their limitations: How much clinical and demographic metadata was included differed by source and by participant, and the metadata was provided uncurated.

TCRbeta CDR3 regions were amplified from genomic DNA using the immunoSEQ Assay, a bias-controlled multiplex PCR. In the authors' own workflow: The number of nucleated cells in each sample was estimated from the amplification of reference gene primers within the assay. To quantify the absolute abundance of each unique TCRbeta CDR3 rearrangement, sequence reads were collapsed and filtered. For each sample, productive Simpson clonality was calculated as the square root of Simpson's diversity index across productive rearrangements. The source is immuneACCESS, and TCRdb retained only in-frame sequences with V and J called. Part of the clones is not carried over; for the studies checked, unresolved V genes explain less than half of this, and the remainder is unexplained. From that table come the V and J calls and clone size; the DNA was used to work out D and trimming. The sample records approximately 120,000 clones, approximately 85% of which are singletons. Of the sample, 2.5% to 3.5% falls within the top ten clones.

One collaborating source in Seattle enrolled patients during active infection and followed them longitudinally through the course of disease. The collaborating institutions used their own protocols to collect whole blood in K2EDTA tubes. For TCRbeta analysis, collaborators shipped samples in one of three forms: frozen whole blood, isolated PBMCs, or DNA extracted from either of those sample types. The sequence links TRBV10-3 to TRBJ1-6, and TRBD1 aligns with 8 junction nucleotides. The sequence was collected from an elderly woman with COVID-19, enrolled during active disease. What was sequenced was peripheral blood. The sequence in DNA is TGTGCCATCCGACAGGGGCTCGGGGATTCACCCCTCCACTTT. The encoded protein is CAIRQGLGDSPLHF.